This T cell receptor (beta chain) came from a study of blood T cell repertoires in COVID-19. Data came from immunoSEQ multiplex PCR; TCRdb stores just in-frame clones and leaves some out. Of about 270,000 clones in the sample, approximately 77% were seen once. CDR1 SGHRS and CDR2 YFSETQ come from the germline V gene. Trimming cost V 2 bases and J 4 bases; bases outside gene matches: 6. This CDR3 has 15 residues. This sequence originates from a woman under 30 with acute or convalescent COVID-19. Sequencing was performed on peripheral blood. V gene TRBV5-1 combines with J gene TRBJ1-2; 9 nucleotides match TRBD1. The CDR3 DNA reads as TGCGCCAGCAGCTTTACAGGGGGCCATGGCTATGGCTACACCTTC. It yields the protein CASSFTGGHGYGYTF.